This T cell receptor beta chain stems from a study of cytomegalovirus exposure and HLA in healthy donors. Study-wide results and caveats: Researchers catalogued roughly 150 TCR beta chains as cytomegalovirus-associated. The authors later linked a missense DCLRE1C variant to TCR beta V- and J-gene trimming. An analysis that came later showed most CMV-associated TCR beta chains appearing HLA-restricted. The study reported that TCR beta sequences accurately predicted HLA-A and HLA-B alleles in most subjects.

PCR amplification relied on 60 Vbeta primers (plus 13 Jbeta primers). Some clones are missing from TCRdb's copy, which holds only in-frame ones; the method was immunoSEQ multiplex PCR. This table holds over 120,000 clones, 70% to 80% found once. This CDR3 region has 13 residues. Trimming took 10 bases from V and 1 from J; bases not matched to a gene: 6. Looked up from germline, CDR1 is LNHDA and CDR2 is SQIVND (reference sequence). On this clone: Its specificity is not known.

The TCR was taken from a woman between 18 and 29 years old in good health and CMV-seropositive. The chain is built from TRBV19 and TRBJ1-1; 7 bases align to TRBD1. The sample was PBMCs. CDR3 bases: TGTGCCACGGTCGGACAGGAGAACACTGAAGCTTTCTTT. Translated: CATVGQENTEAFF.